This T cell receptor beta chain was obtained from a study of CXCR3-negative and CXCR3-positive naive CD8 T cells. Study-level points and caveats: Both of the naive subsets showed about the same high diversity, but memory CD8+ cells had much less.

Comment on this clonotype: Antigen: not known.

Sorts that each held around 300,000 cells were run in triplicate for every CD8+ T cell subset. Those CD8+ T cells considered naive were CD45RO-CCR7+CD27+CD95-. 5' RACE that incorporated UMI labels was used to prepare the TRB cDNA libraries. From its re-call of the 5' RACE reads, TCRdb lists each CDR3 protein once, without DNA. The sample has under 85,000 distinct CDR3 sequences. Material for sequencing was naive CXCR3- CD8+ T cells from blood. The subset: CD45RO-CCR7+CD27+CD95- naive CD8+ T cells lacking CXCR3 (TNR3-). The receptor's source is a human donor in good health. Some clones in this sample may be carry-over from other donors' samples.

The CDR3 sequence is CASRGQTYNEQFF. The rearrangement links TRBV7-9 to TRBJ2-1; the TCRdb D gene call, TRBD1, has no DNA to confirm it. Germline CDR1 is SEHNR and CDR2 is FQNEAQ (reference sequence). This CDR3 spans 13 amino acids.